This TCR beta chain stems from a study of cytomegalovirus exposure and HLA in healthy donors (dated by TCRdb to 2016 to 2017). General notes on the study: According to a later analysis, the roughly 130 validation repertoires were produced on the same platform as the roughly 700 repertoires of the first cohort. The study was designed to test whether signatures of past pathogen exposure could be identified by cataloging public T cell receptors. Along with the roughly 710-subject first cohort, a separate validation cohort of around 110 different subjects was used. To predict cytomegalovirus infection status, the study brought together high-throughput TCR immunosequencing, statistical association of individual TCRs with disease status, and machine learning. What the authors observed across the whole study: A later analysis had no HLA typing for the validation cohort, so co-occurrence there was scored across all 130 or so repertoires. A total of 164 TCR beta chains were listed by the study as associated with cytomegalovirus. Three of the identified cytomegalovirus-associated TCR beta chains were confirmed in vitro to be specific for cytomegalovirus antigens. The classifier was reported to diagnose cytomegalovirus status with high specificity and sensitivity in both the original cohort and the validation cohort. It was suggested by the authors that the approach could potentially be generalized to other disease states and immunological phenotypes. In a later analysis, TCRs clustered in the first cohort were found to also tend to co-occur in the 100 to 150 validation repertoires, with 94% of cluster scores above 0. Most TCR sequences were observed very rarely across donors, whereas some public TCRs were present in many individuals.

The library relied on the immunoSEQ multiplex PCR assay. Per the original workflow: A statistical classification framework was built for diagnosing cytomegalovirus status from the catalog of TCR beta chain sequences. Not all clones reach the TCRdb copy of this immuneACCESS table, which keeps in-frame sequences only. Checked studies attribute under half of the gap to unresolved V genes and leave the rest unexplained. That table furnishes V, J and clone size, whereas the DNA furnished D and trimming. The table for this sample lists about 240,000 clones; 87% of them were counted only once. Together, the top ten hold around 2.6% of the sample. The donors belonged to the validation cohort of under 150 subjects, which was separate from the approximately 700-subject first cohort. CDR3 length: 15 amino acids, cysteine to phenylalanine. Only the CDR3 DNA stays, 45 bases, in frame from base 1. V sheds 5 bases and J sheds 7 bases, leaving 15 bases between their ends. Reading the germline V gene gives CDR1 MDHEN and CDR2 SYDVKM.

In the case of this clone: Which antigen it targets is not known. The record has no base qualities; no much larger clone is one base away.

The V gene is TRBV28 and the J gene is TRBJ1-6; the D segment could be TRBD1, given 6 matching bases. What was sequenced was PBMCs. The clonotype comes from a man between 18 and 35 years old in good health and CMV-seronegative. The nucleotide sequence reads as follows: TGTGCCAGCAGTCCCACAGGGAAGGGGAATTCACCCCTCCACTTT. This encodes CASSPTGKGNSPLHF. When the CDR3 is completed using the reference TRBV28 and TRBJ1-6 genes on either side, the full variable domain is DVKVTQSSRYLVKRTGEKVFLECVQDMDHENMFWYRQDPGLGLRLIYFSYDVKMKEKGDIPEGYSVSREKKERFSLILESASTNQTSMYLCASSPTGKGNSPLHFGNGTRLTVT.